The 10 T cell receptor beta chains below were found in one sample sequenced in a study of vaccination effects on CD4 cells after COVID-19 (dated 2022 in TCRdb). The antigens for these receptors are not known. To identify antigen-specific CD4+ T cell clonotypes by their expansion, the ViraFEST assay first stimulated PBMC with viral peptide pools and then applied TCR sequencing. After about 10 days of culture, CD4+ T cells were isolated with the EasySep CD4+ T cell isolation kit. Each participant received two doses of an mRNA SARS-CoV-2 vaccine, either BNT162b2 or mRNA-1273. Library preparation employed the immunoSEQ multiplex PCR assay. TCRdb holds this immuneACCESS table with in-frame rearrangements only. Some clones are missing; in checked studies, unresolved V genes explain under half, and the rest has no known cause. Counted in this sample were roughly 71,000 clones; approximately 76% of them appeared once. 0.85% to 1% of the sample comes from the top ten.

The input for sequencing was CD4+ T cells from PBMCs cultured with HCoV-OC43 spike peptides, taken after COVID-19 vaccination. In light of the paper, this sample's cell subset or site label describes: HCoV-OC43 spike overlapping peptide pool stimulation. The receptors here all came from a human donor who received a COVID-19 vaccine.

This clone turned up a few times. The chain uses TRBV5-1 and TRBJ2-2; the match to TRBD2 covers 9 bases. Germline CDR1 reads SGHRS; CDR2 reads YFSETQ. The CDR3 extends over 16 amino acids. Trimming took 0 bases from V and 4 from J; bases not matched to a gene: 4. For the CDR3, the DNA is TGCGCCAGCAGCTTGGAGGGACTAGCTGTCACCGGGGAGCTGTTTTTT. It yields the protein CASSLEGLAVTGELFF.

The chain recombines TRBV30 with TRBJ1-5; D is perhaps TRBD1 (6 bases). The CDR3 sequence is 15 residues long. In germline, CDR1 is GTSNPN, CDR2 SVGIG (reference sequence). V was pared by 1 base and J by 3 bases, with 13 bases between. CDR3 amino acids: CAWSAPGANNQPQHF. The CDR3 nucleotides read TGTGCCTGGAGTGCCCCAGGGGCGAACAATCAGCCCCAGCATTTT.

The genes are TRBV5-1 and TRBJ2-5, with 7 bases fitting TRBD2. Germline CDR1 SGHRS, CDR2 YFSETQ. The J segment lost 1 base and the V segment lost 1 base, leaving 1 base of the junction unmatched. The CDR3 runs 14 residues. CDR3 sequence (DNA): TGCGCCAGCAGCTTGCTAGCGGCCCAAGAGACCCAGTACTTC. It codes for CASSLLAAQETQYF.

The chain is built from TRBV15 and TRBJ1-2, with 7 positions matching TRBD1. The CDR3 is 14 residues long. Germline CDR1 and CDR2: LNHNV and YYDKDF (reference sequence). V gave up 5 bases and J gave up 7 bases; unmatched junction bases: 10. The CDR3 is CATSEGNRGVGYTF. The CDR3 coding sequence is TGTGCCACCAGCGAAGGGAACAGGGGAGTTGGCTACACCTTC.

V and J are TRBV10-3 and TRBJ1-5, with D tentatively TRBD1 (5 bases). V was trimmed by 0 bases and J by 2 bases, leaving 8 bases between them. Germline lookup yields CDR1 ENHRY and CDR2 SYGVKD. The CDR3 spans 15 residues. Here the CDR3 DNA reads TGTGCCATCAGTGAGTCGATGGGGGGCAATCAGCCCCAGCATTTT. Amino acids: CAISESMGGNQPQHF.

The chain carries TRBV7-8 and TRBJ1-2; D gene uncertain. CDR1 and CDR2 from the germline V gene are SGHVS and FQNEAQ. V shed 1 base and J shed 0 bases, with 6 bases lying between them. The CDR3 totals 14 residues. The CDR3 loop reads CASSLEKANYGYTF. The CDR3 region has the DNA TGTGCCAGCAGCTTAGAAAAGGCTAACTATGGCTACACCTTC.

This clone was picked up one time. The gene calls are TRBV11-2 and TRBJ2-3; D is ambiguous. The V end lost 7 bases, the J end lost 10 bases, and 27 bases lay between the germline ends. Germline-derived CDR1 and CDR2 are SGHAT and FQNNGV. This CDR3 contains 16 residues. The CDR3 reads CASTPLVGRGPLAQYF. The CDR3 DNA reads as TGTGCCAGCACCCCCCTAGTTGGGCGCGGACCATTGGCGCAGTATTTT.

V usage is TRBV2 and J usage is TRBJ1-6, with D perhaps matching TRBD1 (6 bases). V was shortened by 6 bases and J by 6 bases, with 6 bases between the two germline ends. The CDR3 contains 12 residues. Germline V gives CDR1 SNHLY, CDR2 FYNNEI. The DNA for the CDR3 is TGTGCCAGCAGGGACAGTAATTCACCCCTCCACTTT. Translated, it gives CASRDSNSPLHF.

The chain links TRBV18 to TRBJ2-1, with D possibly TRBD1 on 6 matching bases. The CDR3 totals 12 residues. Trimming took off 4 bases at V and 5 bases at J, with 6 bases between the two ends. Germline V lookup: CDR1 KGHSH, CDR2 LQKENI. The CDR3 sequence is CASSRTDNEQFF. DNA of the CDR3: TGTGCCAGCTCACGGACAGACAATGAGCAGTTCTTC.

The rearrangement joins TRBV18 to TRBJ2-5, with TRBD1 as a possible D gene (6 bases). This CDR3 comprises 16 residues. Trimming removed 4 bases from V and 4 bases from J, with 19 bases in between. In germline, CDR1 is KGHSH, CDR2 LQKENI. The CDR3 region is CASSLNLQGTGETQYF. CDR3 coding DNA: TGTGCCAGCTCACTCAACCTACAGGGTACCGGAGAGACCCAGTACTTC.